This passage covers 14 T cell receptor beta chains from one sample sequenced in a study of blood T cell repertoires in COVID-19. Produced via immunoSEQ multiplex PCR; TCRdb's table is partial and in-frame only. The sample holds about 170,000 clones, less than 85% seen once. Input material: peripheral blood. All receptors derive from a woman of 80 years or more with active or convalescent COVID-19.

The V and J genes are TRBV5-6 and TRBJ2-7; 9 positions match TRBD2. The V segment lost 2 bases and the J segment 3 bases; nucleotides outside the gene matches: 15. This CDR3 contains 18 residues. CDR1 and CDR2 (germline): SGHDT, YYEEEE. The CDR3: CASSFRGNSGRGNYEQYF. CDR3 nucleotide sequence: TGTGCCAGCAGCTTTAGGGGAAATAGCGGGAGAGGTAACTACGAGCAGTACTTC.

Concerning this clone itself: A read error may produce the germline difference seen at one junction end. The rearrangement uses TRBV11-2 and TRBJ1-1; D is perhaps TRBD1 (5 bases). The CDR3 contains 15 residues. Per germline, CDR1 SGHAT and CDR2 FQNNGV. The CDR3, as DNA: TGTGCGAGCAGCTTAAAAATGACAGTGAACACTGAAGCTTTCTTT. Residues: CASSLKMTVNTEAFF.

The sample holds a few counts of this clone. This CDR3 reads CASSSGSLNYEQYF. CDR3 nucleotide sequence: TGTGCCAGCAGCTCCGGGAGTTTGAACTACGAGCAGTACTTC. The genes are TRBV11-2 and TRBJ2-7; a possible D gene is TRBD2 (6 bases). Deletions cut 4 bases from V and 3 bases from J, with 13 bases between. This CDR3 is built from 14 residues. Germline V CDR1 and CDR2: SGHAT, FQNNGV.

The chain has TRBV4-2 and TRBJ2-1; 10 nucleotides align to TRBD2. Germline CDR1 LGHNA, CDR2 YNFKEQ. The CDR3 spans 16 residues. Germline trimming cut 3 bases from V and 5 bases from J; bases unmatched to any gene: 7. CDR3 bases: TGTGCCAGCAGCCAGCCCGGGACTAGCGCAGACAATGAGCAGTTCTTC. Its protein is CASSQPGTSADNEQFF.

The V call is TRBV3-1 (or the pseudogene TRBV3-2), the J call TRBJ2-3; D is unclear. The ends were cut back, 0 bases at V and 9 bases at J, with 16 bases in the middle. Germline CDR1 is LGHDT and CDR2 is YNNKEL (reference sequence). The CDR3 is 15 residues long. CDR3 amino acids: CASSQDPRDSLTQYF. CDR3 sequence (DNA): TGTGCCAGCAGCCAAGATCCGAGAGATAGCTTGACGCAGTATTTT.

The V and J genes are TRBV28 and TRBJ1-2, with D perhaps matching TRBD1 (5 bases). Trimming took 4 bases from V and 2 from J, leaving 14 bases between them. Germline V CDR1 and CDR2: MDHEN, SYDVKM. The CDR3 loop spans 15 amino acids. The CDR3: CASSYRRGFNYGYTF. The CDR3 bases are TGTGCCAGCAGTTACCGGCGGGGCTTCAACTATGGCTACACCTTC.

The genes are TRBV5-1 and TRBJ2-3; D is unresolved. This CDR3 region has 13 residues. Trimming left V 0 bases short and J 7 bases short, with 9 bases between. Germline V gives CDR1 SGHRS, CDR2 YFSETQ. CDR3: CASSLDQANTQYF. In DNA form, the CDR3 reads TGCGCCAGCAGCTTGGACCAGGCGAATACGCAGTATTTT.

The chain recombines TRBV2 with TRBJ1-5, with 8 bases identical to TRBD1. Germline lookup yields CDR1 SNHLY and CDR2 FYNNEI. With 6 bases clipped from V and 0 bases from J, the junction kept 16 bases outside the gene matches. The CDR3 totals 19 residues. The CDR3 region has the DNA TGTGCCAGCAGAGCCACCCAGGGGGCGCAGGTTTATAGCAATCAGCCCCAGCATTTT. Amino acids: CASRATQGAQVYSNQPQHF.

This clone was seen a few times. The CDR3 loop reads CASSLEGFTDTQYF. In DNA, the CDR3 is TGCGCCAGCAGCTTGGAGGGGTTTACAGATACGCAGTATTTT. The J gene is TRBJ2-3, the V gene TRBV5-1; possibly TRBD1 for D (5 bases). Trimming removed 0 bases from V and 3 bases from J, with 8 bases in between. The germline CDR1 and CDR2 sequences are SGHRS and YFSETQ. This CDR3 has 14 amino acids.

The rearrangement links TRBV5-4 to TRBJ2-2; 8 bases fit TRBD2. Germline CDR1 SGHNT, CDR2 YYREEE (reference sequence). The J segment lost 1 base and the V segment lost 4 bases, leaving 3 bases of the junction unmatched. The CDR3 length is 15 residues. In DNA form, the CDR3 reads TGTGCCAGCAGCCCAACTAGCGGGAACACCGGGGAGCTGTTTTTT. Protein product: CASSPTSGNTGELFF.

This chain uses TRBV4-1 with TRBJ1-2, with TRBD1 matching 7 bases. Germline V gives CDR1 MGHRA, CDR2 YSYEKL. J was trimmed by 5 bases and V by 0 bases; bases with no gene match: 9. The CDR3 has 16 amino acids. CDR3 protein: CASSQDQDRVLYGYTF. Here the CDR3 DNA reads TGCGCCAGCAGCCAAGATCAAGACAGGGTCTTATATGGCTACACCTTC.

The chain uses TRBV24-1 and TRBJ1-2, with D possibly matching TRBD1 (5 bases). Germline CDR1 reads KGHDR; CDR2 reads SFDVKD. V lost 2 bases and J lost 2, with 11 bases in between. The CDR3 length is 15 residues. The CDR3 sequence is CATSDSRVLNYGYTF. In DNA, the CDR3 is TGTGCCACCAGTGATTCCAGGGTCCTGAACTATGGCTACACCTTC.

The gene calls are TRBV5-1 and TRBJ2-1, with 9 bases lining up with TRBD2. The CDR3 totals 14 residues. After removal of 3 bases from V and 7 bases from J, the junction contained 5 bases not matched to a gene. Germline V gene data show CDR1 as SGHRS and CDR2 as YFSETQ. The chain's CDR3 is CASSSELAGNEQFF. The CDR3 nucleotides read TGCGCCAGCAGCTCGGAACTAGCGGGTAATGAGCAGTTCTTC. The whole variable domain, filled in from reference TRBV5-1 and TRBJ2-1, reads KAGVTQTPRYLIKTRGQQVTLSCSPISGHRSVSWYQQTPGQGLQFLFEYFSETQRNKGNFPGRFSGRQFSNSRSEMNVSTLELGDSALYLCASSSELAGNEQFFGPGTRLTVL.

This clone was observed a handful of times. This rearrangement joins TRBV5-1 to TRBJ1-4; possible D gene TRBD1, 6 bases. V lost 4 bases and J 4 bases, leaving 14 bases between the germline ends. Germline-derived CDR1 and CDR2 are SGHRS and YFSETQ. This CDR3 is built from 15 residues. The CDR3: CASSPNRESNEKLFF. CDR3 coding DNA: TGCGCCAGCAGCCCCAACAGGGAAAGTAATGAAAAACTGTTTTTT.